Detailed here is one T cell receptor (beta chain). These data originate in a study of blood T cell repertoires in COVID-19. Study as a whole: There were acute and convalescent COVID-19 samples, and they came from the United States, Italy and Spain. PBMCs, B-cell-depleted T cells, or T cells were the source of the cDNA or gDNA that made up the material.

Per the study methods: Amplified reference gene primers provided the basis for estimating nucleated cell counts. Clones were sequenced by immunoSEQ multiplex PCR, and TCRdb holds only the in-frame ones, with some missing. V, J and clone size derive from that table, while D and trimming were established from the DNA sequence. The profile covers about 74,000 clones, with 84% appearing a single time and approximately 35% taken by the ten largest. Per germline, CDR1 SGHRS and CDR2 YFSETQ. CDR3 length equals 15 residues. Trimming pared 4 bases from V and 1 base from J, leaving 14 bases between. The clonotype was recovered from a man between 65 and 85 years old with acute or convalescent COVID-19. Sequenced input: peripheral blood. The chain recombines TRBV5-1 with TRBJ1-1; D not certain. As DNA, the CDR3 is TGCGCCAGCAGCCTGGCCCTGGGCAAGAACACTGAAGCTTTCTTT. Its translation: CASSLALGKNTEAFF.